These T cell receptor beta chains were read from a single sample in a study of T-cell memory formation after mild COVID-19. Via MiXCR, TCRdb re-called the 5' RACE reads, giving one row per CDR3 protein. The sample consists of fewer than 200,000 distinct CDR3 sequences, approximately 17% of them appearing once. The specimen was PBMCs or a T cell subset sorted from them (not recorded which). The receptor source for this set is a man aged 18 to 29 who had mild COVID-19 (a few samples of this study predate the infection). Cell type and time point are not known. Each CDR3 is given with its conserved first and last residue. A D gene is named only where the DNA matches it firmly.

cdr3_aa v_call d_call j_call
CASHPRRETNSPLHF TRBV6-1 - TRBJ1-6
CAASRDSLDTQYF TRBV5-1 TRBD1 TRBJ2-3
CASSLQQQETQYF TRBV6-6 - TRBJ2-5
CATNHGADTQYF TRBV6-2/TRBV6-3 - TRBJ2-3
CASSLWDRRSRELFF TRBV27 TRBD1 TRBJ2-2
CASSYGLAGGNEQFF TRBV6-5 TRBD2 TRBJ2-1
CASSFSSGVYEQYF TRBV12-3/TRBV12-4 TRBD2 TRBJ2-7
CASIPAPQTDTQYF TRBV5-6 - TRBJ2-3
CASSRTLTNYGYTF TRBV2 - TRBJ1-2
CASSLSLGQASPLHF TRBV5-1 TRBD1 TRBJ1-6
CSVEPGAGNTEAFF TRBV29-1 - TRBJ1-1
CASNPGQGGSYEQYF TRBV6-6 TRBD1 TRBJ2-7
CASSLDSNSWTEAFF TRBV5-1 - TRBJ1-1
CASSRTGTLTTNEKLFF TRBV7-9 - TRBJ1-4
CASGAGSYFQETQYF TRBV5-1 - TRBJ2-5
CAISEPGGGTYNEQFF TRBV10-3 TRBD2 TRBJ2-1
CASSLLGGTSTDTQYF TRBV27 - TRBJ2-3
CASRPPGQGVNSNQPQHF TRBV6-6 TRBD1 TRBJ1-5
CAGSPRQGGIQYF TRBV7-2 TRBD1 TRBJ2-4
CASSDGQPQYF TRBV6-1 - TRBJ2-7
CDSSPRQVGTNTEAFF TRBV7-3 - TRBJ1-1
CAIKLDLSPYNEQFF TRBV10-3 - TRBJ2-1